Listed below are T cell receptor beta chains from one sample, sequenced in a study of CD8 T cells in ankylosing spondylitis. TCRdb reprocessed the 5' RACE reads via MiXCR and lists one record per CDR3 protein. The data hold 200,000 to 250,000 distinct CDR3 sequences, with 32% observed a single time. Sequenced: blood, either unsorted or a sorted T cell fraction (not recorded which). Receptors were obtained from a male donor with ankylosing spondylitis or in good health (not recorded which). Both conserved end residues are part of each CDR3. The order of the fields is J gene, CDR3 length, D gene, clone size, V gene, CDR3 protein, CDR3 DNA. A D gene is named only where the DNA matches it firmly. Only part of the rows carry a size: once, few, many, or a class if the clone is expanded.

J gene: TRBJ2-1; CDR3 length: 10; D gene: -; clone size: many; V gene: TRBV29-1; CDR3 protein: CSVGYNEQFF; CDR3 DNA: TGCAGCGTGGGTTACAATGAGCAGTTCTTC
J gene: TRBJ1-2; CDR3 length: 15; D gene: TRBD1; clone size: few; V gene: TRBV6-5; CDR3 protein: CASSYYRQGVRGYTF; CDR3 DNA: TGTGCCAGCAGTTACTATCGACAGGGGGTTCGCGGCTACACCTTC
J gene: TRBJ2-1; CDR3 length: 15; D gene: -; clone size: -; V gene: TRBV7-6; CDR3 protein: CASSAWGAVYNEQFF; CDR3 DNA: TGTGCCAGCAGCGCATGGGGGGCGGTCTACAATGAGCAGTTCTTC
J gene: TRBJ1-2; CDR3 length: 14; D gene: TRBD1; clone size: few; V gene: TRBV12-3/TRBV12-4; CDR3 protein: CASSINRDRDGYTF; CDR3 DNA: TGTGCCAGCAGTATCAACCGCGACAGGGATGGCTACACCTTC
J gene: TRBJ2-7; CDR3 length: 15; D gene: -; clone size: -; V gene: TRBV5-1; CDR3 protein: CASSLIERGSYEQYF; CDR3 DNA: TGCGCCAGCAGCCTAATCGAAAGGGGTTCCTACGAGCAGTACTTC
J gene: TRBJ2-5; CDR3 length: 15; D gene: -; clone size: -; V gene: TRBV12-3/TRBV12-4; CDR3 protein: CASSLLPTGGQSQYF; CDR3 DNA: TGTGCCAGCAGTTTACTGCCCACGGGGGGACAAAGCCAGTACTTC
J gene: TRBJ1-4; CDR3 length: 14; D gene: -; clone size: -; V gene: TRBV5-1; CDR3 protein: CASSFDATNEKLFF; CDR3 DNA: TGCGCCAGCAGCTTCGATGCAACTAATGAAAAACTGTTTTTT
J gene: TRBJ2-5; CDR3 length: 15; D gene: -; clone size: few; V gene: TRBV15; CDR3 protein: CATSRDPTSTETQYF; CDR3 DNA: TGTGCCACCAGCAGAGACCCTACTAGCACAGAGACCCAGTACTTC
J gene: TRBJ2-5; CDR3 length: 15; D gene: -; clone size: few; V gene: TRBV6-5; CDR3 protein: CASSHQGMAQETQYF; CDR3 DNA: TGTGCCAGCAGTCACCAGGGTATGGCCCAAGAGACCCAGTACTTC
J gene: TRBJ2-1; CDR3 length: 16; D gene: TRBD2; clone size: -; V gene: TRBV20-1; CDR3 protein: CSATNGLAGIYNEQFF; CDR3 DNA: TGCAGTGCTACAAACGGACTAGCGGGGATATACAATGAGCAGTTCTTC
J gene: TRBJ2-5; CDR3 length: 13; D gene: -; clone size: -; V gene: TRBV6-5; CDR3 protein: CASRSTTQETQYF; CDR3 DNA: TGTGCCAGCAGATCTACTACACAAGAGACCCAGTACTTC
J gene: TRBJ2-1; CDR3 length: 8; D gene: -; clone size: many; V gene: TRBV20-1; CDR3 protein: CSASEQFF; CDR3 DNA: TGCAGTGCCTCTGAGCAGTTCTTC
J gene: TRBJ1-1; CDR3 length: 15; D gene: TRBD1; clone size: -; V gene: TRBV24-1; CDR3 protein: CATSDSQGRDTEAFF; CDR3 DNA: TGTGCCACCAGTGATTCACAGGGGCGTGACACTGAAGCTTTCTTT
J gene: TRBJ2-1; CDR3 length: 15; D gene: TRBD1; clone size: few; V gene: TRBV6-1; CDR3 protein: CASSAGTGAYNEQFF; CDR3 DNA: TGTGCCAGCAGTGCCGGGACAGGCGCCTACAATGAGCAGTTCTTC
J gene: TRBJ2-7; CDR3 length: 13; D gene: -; clone size: -; V gene: TRBV20-1; CDR3 protein: CSARAGIAYEQYF; CDR3 DNA: TGCAGTGCTAGAGCCGGGATCGCCTACGAGCAGTACTTC
J gene: TRBJ2-3; CDR3 length: 15; D gene: TRBD2; clone size: -; V gene: TRBV4-2; CDR3 protein: CASSQGRGGADTQYF; CDR3 DNA: TGTGCCAGCAGCCAAGGGCGGGGGGGCGCAGATACGCAGTATTTT
J gene: TRBJ2-7; CDR3 length: 13; D gene: -; clone size: -; V gene: TRBV4-1; CDR3 protein: CASSQSGRGEQYF; CDR3 DNA: TGCGCCAGCAGCCAATCGGGACGGGGCGAGCAGTACTTC
J gene: TRBJ1-4; CDR3 length: 14; D gene: -; clone size: -; V gene: TRBV20-1; CDR3 protein: CSAPEWGANEKLFF; CDR3 DNA: TGCAGTGCCCCTGAGTGGGGGGCTAATGAAAAACTGTTTTTT
J gene: TRBJ1-1; CDR3 length: 15; D gene: TRBD1; clone size: -; V gene: TRBV12-3/TRBV12-4; CDR3 protein: CASSPGQGKNTEAFF; CDR3 DNA: TGTGCCAGCAGCCCCGGACAGGGAAAGAACACTGAAGCTTTCTTT
J gene: TRBJ2-5; CDR3 length: 14; D gene: TRBD2; clone size: -; V gene: TRBV12-3/TRBV12-4; CDR3 protein: CASSRGRAQETQYF; CDR3 DNA: TGTGCCAGCAGCCGGGGGAGGGCACAAGAGACCCAGTACTTC
J gene: TRBJ1-4; CDR3 length: 15; D gene: -; clone size: few; V gene: TRBV6-1; CDR3 protein: CASSPDLATNEKLFF; CDR3 DNA: TGTGCCAGCAGTCCCGACCTTGCAACTAATGAAAAACTGTTTTTT
J gene: TRBJ2-7; CDR3 length: 13; D gene: -; clone size: few; V gene: TRBV10-3; CDR3 protein: CAISEDQIDEQYF; CDR3 DNA: TGTGCCATCAGTGAGGACCAGATCGACGAGCAGTACTTC
J gene: TRBJ2-7; CDR3 length: 11; D gene: -; clone size: -; V gene: TRBV12-3/TRBV12-4; CDR3 protein: CASSPGVEQYF; CDR3 DNA: TGTGCCAGCAGTCCAGGGGTCGAGCAGTACTTC
J gene: TRBJ2-7; CDR3 length: 13; D gene: -; clone size: few; V gene: TRBV11-1; CDR3 protein: CASSAATGLEQYF; CDR3 DNA: TGTGCCAGCAGCGCCGCGACGGGACTCGAGCAGTACTTC
J gene: TRBJ2-3; CDR3 length: 20; D gene: TRBD2; clone size: few; V gene: TRBV10-3; CDR3 protein: CAIRPTSGGADIMSTDTQYF; CDR3 DNA: TGTGCCATCAGACCTACTAGCGGGGGGGCCGACATAATGAGCACAGATACGCAGTATTTT
J gene: TRBJ2-2; CDR3 length: 15; D gene: -; clone size: -; V gene: TRBV12-3/TRBV12-4; CDR3 protein: CASKRQVVDTGELFF; CDR3 DNA: TGTGCCTCAAAGCGACAGGTCGTTGACACCGGGGAGCTGTTTTTT
J gene: TRBJ2-3; CDR3 length: 15; D gene: -; clone size: few; V gene: TRBV6-5; CDR3 protein: CASSLAATTTDTQYF; CDR3 DNA: TGTGCCAGCAGTTTGGCGGCCACGACCACAGATACGCAGTATTTT
J gene: TRBJ2-7; CDR3 length: 12; D gene: -; clone size: -; V gene: TRBV3-1; CDR3 protein: CASSQGDYEQYF; CDR3 DNA: TGTGCCAGCAGCCAAGGGGACTACGAGCAGTACTTC
J gene: TRBJ2-1; CDR3 length: 15; D gene: TRBD1; clone size: -; V gene: TRBV10-3; CDR3 protein: CAISPGTGPYNEQFF; CDR3 DNA: TGTGCCATCAGCCCCGGGACAGGACCCTACAATGAGCAGTTCTTC
J gene: TRBJ1-2; CDR3 length: 14; D gene: -; clone size: -; V gene: TRBV9; CDR3 protein: CASSAHLDSYGYTF; CDR3 DNA: TGTGCCAGCAGCGCCCACTTGGACAGCTATGGCTACACCTTC
J gene: TRBJ2-7; CDR3 length: 12; D gene: -; clone size: -; V gene: TRBV12-3/TRBV12-4; CDR3 protein: CASSNMGGEQYF; CDR3 DNA: TGTGCCAGCAGTAACATGGGGGGTGAGCAGTACTTC
J gene: TRBJ1-2; CDR3 length: 13; D gene: -; clone size: many; V gene: TRBV29-1; CDR3 protein: CSVDSPGNYGYTF; CDR3 DNA: TGCAGCGTTGATTCCCCAGGGAACTATGGCTACACCTTC
J gene: TRBJ2-7; CDR3 length: 17; D gene: TRBD2; clone size: -; V gene: TRBV28; CDR3 protein: CASRDGMGGSISYEQYF; CDR3 DNA: TGTGCCAGCAGAGACGGTATGGGGGGGTCGATCTCCTACGAGCAGTACTTC
J gene: TRBJ2-1; CDR3 length: 15; D gene: TRBD2; clone size: few; V gene: TRBV12-3/TRBV12-4; CDR3 protein: CASSVDGPSGDEQFF; CDR3 DNA: TGTGCCAGCAGTGTCGACGGGCCTAGCGGTGATGAGCAGTTCTTC
J gene: TRBJ2-3; CDR3 length: 15; D gene: -; clone size: few; V gene: TRBV6-5; CDR3 protein: CASSYGRGSTDTQYF; CDR3 DNA: TGTGCCAGCAGTTATGGCAGGGGTAGCACAGATACGCAGTATTTT
J gene: TRBJ2-2; CDR3 length: 15; D gene: TRBD1; clone size: -; V gene: TRBV5-1; CDR3 protein: CASSFRDRVTGELFF; CDR3 DNA: TGCGCCAGCAGCTTCCGGGACAGGGTCACCGGGGAGCTGTTTTTT
J gene: TRBJ1-2; CDR3 length: 14; D gene: -; clone size: -; V gene: TRBV7-9; CDR3 protein: CASELLRGVDGYTF; CDR3 DNA: TGTGCCAGCGAGCTCCTAAGGGGAGTTGATGGCTACACCTTC
J gene: TRBJ1-5; CDR3 length: 14; D gene: TRBD1; clone size: -; V gene: TRBV10-2; CDR3 protein: CASSEVGTDQPQHF; CDR3 DNA: TGCGCCAGCAGTGAGGTAGGGACAGATCAGCCCCAGCATTTT
J gene: TRBJ2-7; CDR3 length: 14; D gene: TRBD2; clone size: -; V gene: TRBV29-1; CDR3 protein: CSVEPSGGAYEQYF; CDR3 DNA: TGCAGCGTTGAGCCGAGCGGGGGGGCCTACGAGCAGTACTTC
J gene: TRBJ2-7; CDR3 length: 14; D gene: -; clone size: -; V gene: TRBV6-1; CDR3 protein: CASSPASGPYEQYF; CDR3 DNA: TGTGCCAGCAGCCCGGCCAGCGGGCCCTACGAGCAGTACTTC
J gene: TRBJ2-7; CDR3 length: 14; D gene: TRBD1; clone size: many; V gene: TRBV27; CDR3 protein: CASSPGTGIGEQYF; CDR3 DNA: TGTGCCAGCAGTCCAGGGACAGGGATAGGCGAGCAGTACTTC
J gene: TRBJ2-5; CDR3 length: 16; D gene: TRBD2; clone size: -; V gene: TRBV20-1; CDR3 protein: CSAGGGQAPIGETQYF; CDR3 DNA: TGCAGTGCGGGGGGAGGGCAGGCCCCCATCGGGGAGACCCAGTACTTC
J gene: TRBJ2-1; CDR3 length: 13; D gene: -; clone size: -; V gene: TRBV5-1; CDR3 protein: CASSVTGSNEQFF; CDR3 DNA: TGCGCCAGCAGCGTCACAGGGTCGAATGAGCAGTTCTTC
J gene: TRBJ2-5; CDR3 length: 13; D gene: -; clone size: -; V gene: TRBV5-5; CDR3 protein: CASSRLYQETQYF; CDR3 DNA: TGTGCCAGCAGTCGACTATACCAAGAGACCCAGTACTTC
J gene: TRBJ2-2; CDR3 length: 16; D gene: TRBD2; clone size: -; V gene: TRBV27; CDR3 protein: CASSPFGAGGTGELFF; CDR3 DNA: TGTGCCAGCAGTCCCTTTGGAGCGGGGGGCACCGGGGAGCTGTTTTTT
J gene: TRBJ2-7; CDR3 length: 12; D gene: -; clone size: -; V gene: TRBV20-1; CDR3 protein: CSAQDGSYEQYF; CDR3 DNA: TGCAGTGCACAGGACGGTTCCTACGAGCAGTACTTC
J gene: TRBJ2-5; CDR3 length: 13; D gene: -; clone size: few; V gene: TRBV5-5; CDR3 protein: CASSPTGQETQYF; CDR3 DNA: TGTGCCAGCAGCCCGACAGGTCAAGAGACCCAGTACTTC
J gene: TRBJ2-3; CDR3 length: 17; D gene: TRBD2; clone size: -; V gene: TRBV29-1; CDR3 protein: CSVAGLVTSASTDTQYF; CDR3 DNA: TGCAGCGTTGCCGGGCTGGTCACTAGCGCGAGCACAGATACGCAGTATTTT
J gene: TRBJ2-7; CDR3 length: 16; D gene: -; clone size: -; V gene: TRBV5-1; CDR3 protein: CASSLPSDTISYEQYF; CDR3 DNA: TGCGCCAGCAGCTTGCCCTCAGACACGATCTCCTACGAGCAGTACTTC
J gene: TRBJ1-2; CDR3 length: 14; D gene: TRBD1; clone size: few; V gene: TRBV12-3/TRBV12-4; CDR3 protein: CASSPRTGYYGYTF; CDR3 DNA: TGTGCCAGCAGTCCCCGGACAGGGTACTATGGCTACACCTTC
J gene: TRBJ1-4; CDR3 length: 14; D gene: -; clone size: few; V gene: TRBV11-2; CDR3 protein: CASSLGGPNEKLFF; CDR3 DNA: TGTGCCAGCAGCTTGGGGGGACCTAATGAAAAACTGTTTTTT
J gene: TRBJ2-3; CDR3 length: 12; D gene: -; clone size: many; V gene: TRBV20-1; CDR3 protein: CSAKTAGDTQYF; CDR3 DNA: TGCAGTGCCAAGACGGCTGGGGATACGCAGTATTTT